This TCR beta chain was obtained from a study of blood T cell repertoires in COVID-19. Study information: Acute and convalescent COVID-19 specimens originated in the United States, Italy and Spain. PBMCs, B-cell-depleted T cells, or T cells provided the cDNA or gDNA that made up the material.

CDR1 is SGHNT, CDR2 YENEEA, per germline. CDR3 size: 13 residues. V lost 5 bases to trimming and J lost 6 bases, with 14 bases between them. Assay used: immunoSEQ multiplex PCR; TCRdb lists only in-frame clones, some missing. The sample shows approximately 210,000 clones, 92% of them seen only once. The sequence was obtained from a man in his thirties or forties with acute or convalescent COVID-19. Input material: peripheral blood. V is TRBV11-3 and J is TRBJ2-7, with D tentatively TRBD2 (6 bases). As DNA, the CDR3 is TGTGCCAGCAGCAAGGGACTCCGAAGCGAGCAGTACTTC. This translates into CASSKGLRSEQYF.